This TCR beta chain was captured in a study of blood T cell repertoires in COVID-19. This CDR3 spans 12 amino acids. Germline CDR1 reads MNHEY; CDR2 reads SVGEGT. With 5 bases removed from V and 3 bases from J, the gap between germline ends came to 8 bases. Method: immunoSEQ multiplex PCR; TCRdb's copy keeps in-frame clones and lacks some. The sample yields approximately 40,000 clones, 85% to 90% seen once. The Seattle patients, enrolled during active infection, were followed longitudinally. The sequence was collected from a man aged 35 to 55 with COVID-19, enrolled during active disease. This chain links TRBV6-2 or TRBV6-3 with TRBJ2-7; perhaps TRBD2 as D (5 bases). Sequencing used peripheral blood. CDR3 protein: CASSRRGYEQYF. The DNA for the CDR3 is TGTGCCAGCAGTAGACGGGGCTACGAGCAGTACTTC.